This TCR beta chain was documented in a study of cytomegalovirus exposure and HLA in healthy donors (dated by TCRdb to about 2017). Regarding the study in general: In an earlier analysis of under 600 of the donors, 250 to 350 Gb of sequence data and 90 million to 120 million unique TCR beta sequences from 150 million to 200 million T cells were reported. Roughly 320 gigabases of sequencing data and around 90 million unique TCR sequences made up an early release that covered about 640 HLA-typed donors. The genetic ancestry cluster associated with self-reported Caucasian donors included around four fifths of the 398 genotyped donors. The study aimed to test whether cataloging public T cell receptors could reveal signatures of past pathogen exposure. The study profiled the T cell repertoires of 550 to 700 subjects by immunosequencing and related them to cytomegalovirus serostatus. In addition to the first cohort of 666 subjects, a separate validation cohort of approximately 120 different subjects was used. To predict cytomegalovirus infection status, the study combined high-throughput TCR immunosequencing, statistical association of individual TCRs with disease status, and machine learning. To study patterns of TCR occurrence, a later analysis re-analyzed previously published TCR beta repertoires from several hundred donors and added high-resolution HLA genotyping. Rather than using new phenotypic data, the later analysis identified candidate immune exposures from TCR beta sequences and from how often those sequences occurred across donors. To decide whether each TCR beta V gene segment behaved as functional or pseudogenic, an earlier analysis of approximately 620 of the donors relied on high-throughput TCR beta sequencing. Alongside the repertoire data, information on donor age, sex, ethnicity and CMV serostatus was compiled. A later genetic analysis took genome-wide SNP genotypes for about 55% of the 666 donors and used that subset as a discovery cohort. All discovery cohort repertoires had been generated using a single sequencing platform. HLA typing included class I and class II loci at four-digit resolution. Typing coverage varied by locus: about 629-630 donors for A, B, C, DRB1 and DQB1; about 520 for DQA1; over 600 for DPA1; about 450 for DPB1. Several DR-DQ haplotypes were handled as single units for association and clustering, since linkage in the cohort was strong. Among 300 to 500 genotyped donors of the cohort, an average of roughly 230,000 unique TCR beta nucleotide sequences was sequenced per donor, of which approximately 19% were non-productive. What the authors observed across the whole study: While some public TCRs were present in many individuals, most TCR sequences turned up only very rarely across donors. Only TCR beta chains were sequenced in this cohort, and the absence of alpha or paired-chain data limited detectable features. In vitro tests confirmed that a few of the cytomegalovirus-associated TCR beta chains recognize cytomegalovirus antigens. The study gave a list of some 150 TCR beta chains associated with cytomegalovirus. Correlated functional status among segregating V segments might reflect linkage disequilibrium, but an unknown experimental factor could not be ruled out. V-gene and J-gene trimming of TCR beta chains was associated with a missense DCLRE1C variant in a later genetic analysis, and the association was replicated in an independent cohort. A further reported finding was that TCR beta sequences accurately predicted the HLA-A and HLA-B alleles for most subjects in the first cohort. In a later analysis, the rate of TCR association differed among HLA loci, with DRB1 alleles having the most associated TCRs and HLA-C alleles having the fewest. Because counts were too low, 15 to 20 rarely observed V segments, including chromosome 9 orphons, were left out of the earlier analysis of a few hundred of the donors. According to a later genetic analysis, donors in an Asian-associated ancestry cluster had fewer N-insertions in productive TCRs than the approximately 700-donor mean. The authors suggested that the approach could potentially be generalized to other disease states and immunological phenotypes. Assigning TCR associations to individual alleles was difficult when HLA alleles, especially DR and DQ, strongly co-occurred. The only immune exposure information available for the cohort was CMV serostatus. A later analysis associated some 17,000 TCR beta sequences with specific HLA alleles at a false discovery rate of 0.05. In a later analysis, several top co-occurrence clusters were reported to appear linked to parvovirus B19, influenza, CMV and Epstein-Barr virus. The presence/absence analyses assumed that sequencing depth was roughly uniform across donors, and that assumption may not be true. An earlier analysis of 587 of the donors showed that most TCR beta V segments appeared in productive rearrangements either about 87% or about 30% of the time, which broadly matched IMGT annotations. HLA typing was unavailable for some donors at each locus, so association tests used only the typed subset. Cytomegalovirus status was reported to be diagnosed by the classifier with high specificity and sensitivity in both the original and validation cohorts. A cluster of highly shared sequence variants was judged likely to represent a technical artifact of the sequencing pipeline. In a later analysis, HLA-associated TCR beta chains showed more clonal expansion and lower generation probabilities than non-associated chains that were equally common. Most CMV-associated TCR beta chains appeared to be HLA-restricted in a later analysis, and the HLA associations seemed to be driven largely by CMV exposure.

The protocol used for the library was the immunoSEQ multiplex PCR assay. For the multiplex PCR, a mixture combining 60 forward primers for TCR Vbeta segments and 13 reverse primers for TCR Jbeta segments was used. The CDR3 region of rearranged TCR beta genes was amplified from genomic DNA by a multiplex PCR assay. On the Illumina HiSeq System, the amplified TCR beta libraries were sequenced as 87-base-pair reads. The authors processed their data as follows. A later analysis counted approximately 84 million unique TCR beta chains across the 600 to 850 repertoires, and roughly 10 million of these chains were shared by at least two donors. Raw reads were error-corrected and collapsed into unique sequences by a nearest-neighbor algorithm in which closely related sequences were merged to remove PCR and sequencing errors. V, D and J gene segments were assigned by aligning CDR3 sequences to IMGT reference sequences. For a sequence to be retained, a match of at least six nucleotides to both a V gene segment and a J gene segment was required. Rearrangements were classified as productive when the CDR3 lacked stop codons and remained in frame with V and J, and all other rearrangements were classified as non-productive. Following IMGT convention, CDR3 was defined as the stretch from the second conserved V-encoded cysteine to the conserved J-encoded phenylalanine. Sequences without an unambiguous match to a single V gene segment were excluded from the earlier analysis of about 600 of the donors. An earlier analysis of a few hundred of the donors called V segments functional above 56.7% productive rearrangements and segregating when the between-donor standard deviation exceeded 5%. To diagnose cytomegalovirus status from the catalog of TCR beta chain sequences, a statistical classification framework was built. V and J gene assignment, in a later analysis, came from comparing TCR nucleotide sequences with IMGT/GENE-DB human TR gene sequences. In a later analysis, CDR3 sequences and most-parsimonious VDJ recombination scenarios were assigned using the TCRdist pipeline. A later analysis defined each TCR beta chain by its CDR3 amino acid sequence plus V-gene family, and excluded reads lacking a unique V-gene family. A later analysis removed 500 to 650 highly shared, low-generation-probability nucleotide sequences to deal with suspected cross-contamination and a sequencing artifact. For each public chain, a later analysis derived a clonal expansion index from normalized ranks of inferred template counts within each repertoire. In a later analysis, generation probabilities were computed using a VDJ recombination model fitted to out-of-frame rearrangements, and the results were checked against IGoR. In a later analysis, TCR-TCR, TCR-HLA and TCR-CMV co-occurrence was scored with hypergeometric tests, and a repertoire-size bias correction was applied to TCR pairs. In a later analysis, false discovery rates were estimated by permuting HLA or CMV assignments 20 times. In a later analysis, co-occurring TCRs were grouped with DBSCAN, and TCRdist sequence similarity was added when clustering was performed within HLA-allele-positive subsets. Co-occurrence clustering excluded repertoires with fewer than 30,000 or more than 120,000 public chains, plus five with anomalous nucleotide sharing. TCRdb limited this immuneACCESS table to in-frame rearrangements with V and J called. A share of clones is missing; checked studies link under half to unresolved V genes, and the rest is unexplained. For V, J and clone size, that table is used; D and trimming come from the DNA. This sample has approximately 140,000 clones in its table, and roughly 77% of those were observed once. About 3.7% of the sample rests with the top ten.

The cohort comprised hundreds of healthy bone marrow donors. At the time of sampling, every cohort member was nominally healthy, though immune exposures that went unrecorded were likely present. Of the roughly 620 cohort members, about 280 had positive CMV serostatus and approximately 400 had negative CMV serostatus, and CMV serostatus was not recorded for the donor. Every donor gave a peripheral blood sample, and the peripheral blood mononuclear cells from that sample were used for TCR beta sequencing. Genomic DNA was extracted from the blood cell samples with the Qiagen DNeasy Blood Extraction Kit. Turning to this clone: The antigen this receptor binds is unknown. No base-level quality is on record; no much larger clone is a single base apart.

This clonotype originated in a human donor in good health. Sequencing was performed on PBMCs.

The CDR3 here reads CASSIYATPGNTIYF. The nucleotide sequence is TGTGCCAGTAGTATATACGCGACACCGGGAAACACCATATATTTT. In this chain, TRBV19 is recombined with TRBJ1-3; no D gene call is confident. V and J lose 2 bases and 4 bases, and a span of 12 bases separates them. The CDR3 goes from the cysteine to the phenylalanine over 15 residues. This entry keeps only the CDR3 DNA: 45 bases, framed from base 1. CDR1 and CDR2 are drawn from the germline V gene (reference sequence): LNHDA, SQIVND.